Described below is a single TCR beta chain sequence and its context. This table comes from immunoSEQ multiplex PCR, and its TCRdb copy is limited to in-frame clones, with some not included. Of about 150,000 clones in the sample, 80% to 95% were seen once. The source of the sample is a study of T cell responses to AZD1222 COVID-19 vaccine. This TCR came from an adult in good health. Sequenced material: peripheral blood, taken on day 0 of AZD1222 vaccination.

CDR3 loop: CASSLRDSGGRLNTEAFF. The CDR3 DNA reads as TGTGCCAGCAGTTTAAGGGACAGTGGGGGGCGGTTGAACACTGAAGCTTTCTTT. This sequence joins TRBV27 and TRBJ1-1, with TRBD1 matching 7 bases. This CDR3 contains 18 residues. From germline, CDR1 is MNHEY and CDR2 SMNVEV (reference sequence). With 2 bases clipped from V and 0 bases from J, the junction kept 12 bases outside the gene matches.